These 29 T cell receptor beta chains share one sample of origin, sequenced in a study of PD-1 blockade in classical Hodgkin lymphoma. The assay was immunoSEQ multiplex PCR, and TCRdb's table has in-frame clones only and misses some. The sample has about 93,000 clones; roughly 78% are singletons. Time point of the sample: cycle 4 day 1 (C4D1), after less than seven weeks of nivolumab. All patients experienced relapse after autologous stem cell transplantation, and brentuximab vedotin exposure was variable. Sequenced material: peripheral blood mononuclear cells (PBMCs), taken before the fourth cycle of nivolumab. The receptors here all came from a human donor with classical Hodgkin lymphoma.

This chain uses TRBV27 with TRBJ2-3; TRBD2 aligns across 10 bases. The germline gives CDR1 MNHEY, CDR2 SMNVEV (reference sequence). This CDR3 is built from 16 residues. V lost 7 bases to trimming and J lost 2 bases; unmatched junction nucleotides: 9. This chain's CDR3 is CASIPTSGVFTDTQYF. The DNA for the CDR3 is TGTGCCAGCATTCCCACTAGCGGGGTCTTCACAGATACGCAGTATTTT.

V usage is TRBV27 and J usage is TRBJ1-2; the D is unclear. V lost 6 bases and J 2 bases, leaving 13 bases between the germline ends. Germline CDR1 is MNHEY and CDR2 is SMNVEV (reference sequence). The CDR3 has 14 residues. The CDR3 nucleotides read TGTGCCAGCAGGCCTGGGATGGGGAACTATGGCTACACCTTC. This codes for CASRPGMGNYGYTF.

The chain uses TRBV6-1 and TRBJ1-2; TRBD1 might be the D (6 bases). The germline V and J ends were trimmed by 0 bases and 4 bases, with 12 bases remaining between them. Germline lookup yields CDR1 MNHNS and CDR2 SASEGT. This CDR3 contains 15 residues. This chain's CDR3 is CASSEAGGGTYGYTF. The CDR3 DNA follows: TGTGCCAGCAGTGAAGCTGGAGGGGGAACCTATGGCTACACCTTC.

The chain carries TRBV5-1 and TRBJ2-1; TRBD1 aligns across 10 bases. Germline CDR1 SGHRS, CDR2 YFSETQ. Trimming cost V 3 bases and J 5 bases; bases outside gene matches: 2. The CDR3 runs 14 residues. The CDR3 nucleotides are TGCGCCAGCAGCTGGACAGGGGGAAACAATGAGCAGTTCTTC. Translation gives CASSWTGGNNEQFF.

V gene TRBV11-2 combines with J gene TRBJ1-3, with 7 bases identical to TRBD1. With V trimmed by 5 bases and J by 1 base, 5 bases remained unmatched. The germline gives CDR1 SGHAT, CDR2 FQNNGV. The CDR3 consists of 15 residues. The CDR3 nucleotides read TGTGCCAGCAGCGCAGGGACAGCTTCTGGAAACACCATATATTTT. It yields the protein CASSAGTASGNTIYF.

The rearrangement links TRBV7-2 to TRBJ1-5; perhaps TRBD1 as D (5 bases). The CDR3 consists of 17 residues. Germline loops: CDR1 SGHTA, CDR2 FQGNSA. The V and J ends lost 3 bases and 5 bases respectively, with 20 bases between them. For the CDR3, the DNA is TGTGCCAGCAGCTTCAGGGAGGTAGGCACTTTTGATCAGCCCCAGCATTTT. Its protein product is CASSFREVGTFDQPQHF.

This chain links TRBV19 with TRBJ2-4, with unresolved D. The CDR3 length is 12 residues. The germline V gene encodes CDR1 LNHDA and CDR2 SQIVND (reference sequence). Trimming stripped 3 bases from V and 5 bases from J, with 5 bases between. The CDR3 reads CASSMTENIQYF. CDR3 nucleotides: TGTGCCAGTAGTATGACCGAAAACATTCAGTACTTC.

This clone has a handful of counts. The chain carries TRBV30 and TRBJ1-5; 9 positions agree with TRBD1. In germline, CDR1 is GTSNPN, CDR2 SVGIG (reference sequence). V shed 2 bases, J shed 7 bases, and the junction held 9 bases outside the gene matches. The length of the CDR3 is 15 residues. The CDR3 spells CAWSPGQGRGQPQHF. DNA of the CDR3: TGTGCCTGGAGTCCGGGACAGGGAAGGGGACAGCCCCAGCATTTT.

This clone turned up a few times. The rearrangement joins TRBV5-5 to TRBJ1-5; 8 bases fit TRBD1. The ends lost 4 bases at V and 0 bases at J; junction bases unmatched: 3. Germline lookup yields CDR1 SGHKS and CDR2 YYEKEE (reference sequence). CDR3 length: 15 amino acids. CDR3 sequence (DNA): TGTGCCAGCAGCCGGGGACAGGATAGCAATCAGCCCCAGCATTTT. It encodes CASSRGQDSNQPQHF.

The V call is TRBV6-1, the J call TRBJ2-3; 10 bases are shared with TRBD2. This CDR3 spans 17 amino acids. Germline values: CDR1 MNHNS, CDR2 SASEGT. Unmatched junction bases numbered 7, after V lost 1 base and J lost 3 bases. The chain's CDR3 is CASSEVRSGGWTDTQYF. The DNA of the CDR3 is TGTGCCAGCAGTGAAGTTCGTAGCGGGGGGTGGACAGATACGCAGTATTTT.

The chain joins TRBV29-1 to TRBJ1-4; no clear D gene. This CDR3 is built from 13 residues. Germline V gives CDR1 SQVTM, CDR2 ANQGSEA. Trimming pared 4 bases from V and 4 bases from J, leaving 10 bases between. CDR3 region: CSVVQPYNEKLFF. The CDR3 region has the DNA TGCAGCGTTGTACAACCATATAATGAAAAACTGTTTTTT.

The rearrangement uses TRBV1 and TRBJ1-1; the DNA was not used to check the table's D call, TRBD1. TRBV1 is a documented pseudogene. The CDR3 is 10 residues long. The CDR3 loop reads CTSQGGEAFF. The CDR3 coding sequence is TGCACCAGCCAGGGGGGAGAAGCTTTCTTT.

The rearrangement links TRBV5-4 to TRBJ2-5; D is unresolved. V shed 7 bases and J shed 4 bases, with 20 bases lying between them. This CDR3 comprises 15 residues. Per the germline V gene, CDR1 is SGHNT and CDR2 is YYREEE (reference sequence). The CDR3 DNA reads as TGTGCCAGCGCTAGGGTGGGATCGATGGGAGAGACCCAGTACTTC. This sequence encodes CASARVGSMGETQYF. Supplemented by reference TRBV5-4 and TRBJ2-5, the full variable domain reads ETGVTQSPTHLIKTRGQQVTLRCSSQSGHNTVSWYQQALGQGPQFIFQYYREEENGRGNFPPRFSGLQFPNYSSELNVNALELDDSALYLCASARVGSMGETQYFGPGTRLLVL.

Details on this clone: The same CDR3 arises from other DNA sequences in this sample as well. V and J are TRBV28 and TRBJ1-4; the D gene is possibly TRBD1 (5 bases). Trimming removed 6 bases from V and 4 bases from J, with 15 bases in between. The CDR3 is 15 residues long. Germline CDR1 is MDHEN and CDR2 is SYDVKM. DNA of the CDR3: TGTGCCAGCAGCTCTCCCACAGGATATAATGAAAAACTGTTTTTT. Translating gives CASSSPTGYNEKLFF.

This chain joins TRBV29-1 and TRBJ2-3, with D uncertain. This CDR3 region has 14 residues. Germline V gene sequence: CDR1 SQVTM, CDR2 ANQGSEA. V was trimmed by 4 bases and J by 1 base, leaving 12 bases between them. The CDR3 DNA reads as TGCAGCGTTGTGGTCCTAGATGGCACAGATACGCAGTATTTT. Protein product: CSVVVLDGTDTQYF.

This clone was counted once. CDR3 residues: CASSGWDDRYSNQPQHF. As DNA, the CDR3 is TGTGCCAGCAGTGGTTGGGACGACAGATATAGCAATCAGCCCCAGCATTTT. The chain recombines TRBV2 with TRBJ1-5; tentative D call: TRBD1 (5 bases). Trimming cost V 4 bases and J 0 bases, with 16 bases left between them. Germline V gives CDR1 SNHLY, CDR2 FYNNEI. This CDR3 is built from 17 residues.

The CDR3 nucleotides read TGTGCCAGCAGTTCAAGGGGACGGCCGAACACTGAAGCTTTCTTT. Its protein product is CASSSRGRPNTEAFF. This chain links TRBV28 with TRBJ1-1; D might be TRBD1 (5 bases). The CDR3 is 15 amino acids. V was shortened by 4 bases and J by 1 base, with 13 bases between the two germline ends. Germline V gene sequence: CDR1 MDHEN, CDR2 SYDVKM. The whole variable domain, remainder taken from reference TRBV28 and TRBJ1-1, is DVKVTQSSRYLVKRTGEKVFLECVQDMDHENMFWYRQDPGLGLRLIYFSYDVKMKEKGDIPEGYSVSREKKERFSLILESASTNQTSMYLCASSSRGRPNTEAFFGQGTRLTVV.

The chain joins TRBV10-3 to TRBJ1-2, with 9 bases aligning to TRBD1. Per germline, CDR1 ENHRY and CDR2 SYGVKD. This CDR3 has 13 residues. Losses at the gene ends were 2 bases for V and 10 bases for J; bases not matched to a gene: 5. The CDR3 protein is CAISERDRDSYTF. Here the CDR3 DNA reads TGTGCCATCAGTGAGCGGGACAGGGATTCCTACACCTTC.

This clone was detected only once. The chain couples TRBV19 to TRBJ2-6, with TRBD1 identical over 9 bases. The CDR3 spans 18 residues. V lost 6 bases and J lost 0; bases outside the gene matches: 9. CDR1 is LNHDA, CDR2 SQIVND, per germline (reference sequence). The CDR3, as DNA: TGTGCCAGTAGCCTCCGGGACAGGGCCCTCTCTGGGGCCAACGTCCTGACTTTC. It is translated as CASSLRDRALSGANVLTF.

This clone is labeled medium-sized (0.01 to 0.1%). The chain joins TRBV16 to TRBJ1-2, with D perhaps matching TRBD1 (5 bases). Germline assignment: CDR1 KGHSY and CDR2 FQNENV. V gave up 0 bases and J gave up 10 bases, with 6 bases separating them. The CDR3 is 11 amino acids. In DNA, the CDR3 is TGTGCCAGCAGCCAATCCAGGGACTACACCTTC. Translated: CASSQSRDYTF.

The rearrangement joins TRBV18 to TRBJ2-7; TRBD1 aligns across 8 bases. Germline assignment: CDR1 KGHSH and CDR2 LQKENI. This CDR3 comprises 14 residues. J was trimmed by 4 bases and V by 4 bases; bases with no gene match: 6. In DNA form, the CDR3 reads TGTGCCAGCTCACTGAAGACAGGGGTTTACGAGCAGTACTTC. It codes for CASSLKTGVYEQYF.

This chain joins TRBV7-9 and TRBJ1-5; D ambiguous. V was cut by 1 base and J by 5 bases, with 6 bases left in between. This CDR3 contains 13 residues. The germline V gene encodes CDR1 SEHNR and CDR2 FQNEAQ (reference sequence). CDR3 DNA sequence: TGTGCCAGCAGCTTAGAAGGTGATCAGCCCCAGCATTTT. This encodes CASSLEGDQPQHF.

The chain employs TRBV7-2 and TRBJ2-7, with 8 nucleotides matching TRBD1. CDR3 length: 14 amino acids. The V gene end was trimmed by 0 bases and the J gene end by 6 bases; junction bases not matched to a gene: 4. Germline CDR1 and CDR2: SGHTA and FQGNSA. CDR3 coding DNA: TGTGCCAGCAGCTTAGCGACAGGGGAAGGCGAGCAGTACTTC. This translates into CASSLATGEGEQYF.

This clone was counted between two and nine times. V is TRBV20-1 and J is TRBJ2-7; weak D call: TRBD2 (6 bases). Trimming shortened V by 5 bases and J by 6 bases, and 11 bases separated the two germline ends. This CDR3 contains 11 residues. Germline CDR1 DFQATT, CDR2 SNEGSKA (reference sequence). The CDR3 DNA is TGCAGTGCTGGGGGGACGGCCGAGCAGTACTTC. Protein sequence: CSAGGTAEQYF.

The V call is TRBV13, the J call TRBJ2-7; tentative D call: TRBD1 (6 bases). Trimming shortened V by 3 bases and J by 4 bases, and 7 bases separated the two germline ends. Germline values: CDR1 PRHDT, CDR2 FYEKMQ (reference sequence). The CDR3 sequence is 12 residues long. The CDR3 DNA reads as TGTGCCAGCAGCTTCGGACAGTACGAGCAGTACTTC. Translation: CASSFGQYEQYF.

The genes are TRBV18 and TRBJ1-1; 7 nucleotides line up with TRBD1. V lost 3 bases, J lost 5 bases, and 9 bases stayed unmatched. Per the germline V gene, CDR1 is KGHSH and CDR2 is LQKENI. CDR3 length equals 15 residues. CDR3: CASSPNRGLGTEAFF. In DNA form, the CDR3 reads TGTGCCAGCTCACCGAACAGGGGACTGGGGACTGAAGCTTTCTTT.

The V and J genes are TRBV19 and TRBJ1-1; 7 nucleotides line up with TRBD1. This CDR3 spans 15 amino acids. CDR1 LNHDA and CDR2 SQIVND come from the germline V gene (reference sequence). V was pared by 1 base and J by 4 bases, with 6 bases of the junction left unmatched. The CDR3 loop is CASSIGRGRATEAFF. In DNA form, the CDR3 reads TGTGCCAGTAGTATAGGAAGGGGGCGGGCCACTGAAGCTTTCTTT.

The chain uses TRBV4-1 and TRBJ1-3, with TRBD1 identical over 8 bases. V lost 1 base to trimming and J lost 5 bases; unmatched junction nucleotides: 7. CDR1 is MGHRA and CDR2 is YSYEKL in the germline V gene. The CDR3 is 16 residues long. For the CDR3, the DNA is TGCGCCAGCAGCCAAGGAAGACAGGGGCGGAGAAACACCATATATTTT. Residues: CASSQGRQGRRNTIYF.

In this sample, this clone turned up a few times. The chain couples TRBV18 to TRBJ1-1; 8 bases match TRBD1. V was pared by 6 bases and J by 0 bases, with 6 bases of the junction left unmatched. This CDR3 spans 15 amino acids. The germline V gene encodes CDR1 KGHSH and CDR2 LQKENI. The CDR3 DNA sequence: TGTGCCAGCTCCGGCCAGGGGGCACTGAACACTGAAGCTTTCTTT. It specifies CASSGQGALNTEAFF.